These 32 T cell receptor beta chains came from one sample sequenced in a study of early T cells in non-severe SARS-CoV-2 infection. A single record per CDR3 protein comes from TCRdb applying MiXCR to the 5' RACE reads. The sample shows 40,000 or so distinct CDR3 sequences, 5.5% of them seen only once. Sequencing used whole blood, obtained at baseline. Receptors were obtained from an adult who was a healthcare worker with PCR-confirmed SARS-CoV-2 infection or an uninfected control (not recorded which).

This clonotype is classed as medium-sized. The chain combines TRBV6-2 or TRBV6-3 with TRBJ1-4; 9 bases are a match to TRBD1. V was pared by 8 bases and J by 8 bases, with 6 bases of the junction left unmatched. The CDR3 has 13 amino acids. Germline V gene sequence: CDR1 MNHEY, CDR2 SVGEGT. CDR3 loop: CASGDREREKLFF. The CDR3 DNA reads TGTGCCAGCGGGGACAGGGAAAGAGAAAAACTGTTTTTT.

Ten or more counts support this clonotype. J is TRBJ2-3 and V is TRBV20-1; D remains unclear. V was pared by 6 bases and J by 0 bases, with 10 bases between. Germline values: CDR1 DFQATT, CDR2 SNEGSKA (reference sequence). The CDR3 totals 13 residues. The chain's CDR3 is CSAAGVSTDTQYF. The DNA of the CDR3 is TGCAGTGCAGCTGGGGTTAGCACAGATACGCAGTATTTT.

V usage is TRBV5-5 and J usage is TRBJ2-1; possibly TRBD1 or TRBD2 for D (5 bases each). The germline V gene has CDR1 SGHKS and CDR2 YYEKEE (reference sequence). This CDR3 contains 14 residues. V was clipped by 0 bases and J by 5 bases, with 9 bases between them. The CDR3 nucleotides are TGTGCCAGCAGCTTGGCCCCGGGGCACAATGAGCAGTTCTTC. It is translated as CASSLAPGHNEQFF.

This clonotype was counted at least ten times. V and J are TRBV7-6 and TRBJ2-1; D is tentatively TRBD1 or TRBD2 (5 bases each). This CDR3 region has 19 residues. Germline CDR1 reads SGHVS; CDR2 reads FNYEAQ. Trimming stripped 4 bases from V and 8 bases from J, with 30 bases between. Here the CDR3 reads CASSSEMRESSRVSHEQFF. The CDR3 DNA follows: TGTGCCAGCAGCTCTGAAATGAGGGAAAGTAGCAGGGTTTCCCATGAGCAGTTCTTC.

This clonotype was seen a few times. V is TRBV7-9 and J is TRBJ1-1; D unresolved. The V and J ends lost 4 bases and 4 bases respectively, with 10 bases between them. Germline assignment: CDR1 SEHNR and CDR2 FQNEAQ (reference sequence). The CDR3 totals 13 residues. The CDR3 is CASSYAGATEAFF. The DNA for the CDR3 is TGTGCCAGCAGCTATGCCGGAGCCACTGAAGCTTTCTTT.

This clonotype has ten or more counts. V gene TRBV9 combines with J gene TRBJ2-1, with 7 bases aligning to TRBD2. V shed 4 bases, J shed 2 bases, and the junction held 9 bases outside the gene matches. This CDR3 is 16 amino acids long. The germline gives CDR1 SGDLS, CDR2 YYNGEE. CDR3 DNA: TGTGCCAGCAGCTCGCGACTGAGCGGGGCCTACAATGAGCAGTTCTTC. Encoded protein: CASSSRLSGAYNEQFF.

This clonotype was detected many times. V and J are TRBV5-6 and TRBJ2-1, with 10 positions matching TRBD2. The germline gives CDR1 SGHDT, CDR2 YYEEEE. V shed 3 bases, J shed 4 bases, and the junction held 4 bases outside the gene matches. This CDR3 region has 15 residues. CDR3 sequence: CASSSRTSGYNEQFF. The CDR3 region has the DNA TGTGCCAGCAGCTCTAGGACTAGCGGATACAATGAGCAGTTCTTC.

This clonotype was seen ten or more times. V is TRBV27 and J is TRBJ2-5; D possibly matches TRBD1 or TRBD2 (5 bases each). The CDR3 has 15 amino acids. V was pared by 5 bases and J by 2 bases, with 15 bases between. CDR1 is MNHEY and CDR2 is SMNVEV in the germline V gene (reference sequence). CDR3 sequence: CASSLGTPLQETQYF. For the CDR3, the DNA is TGTGCCAGCAGTCTAGGGACGCCCCTACAAGAGACCCAGTACTTC.

Only a few counts were recorded for this clonotype. CDR3 region: CASGFYGELFF. Written as DNA, the CDR3 is TGTGCCAGCGGGTTTTACGGGGAGCTGTTTTTT. The genes are TRBV2 and TRBJ2-2, with no clear D. Germline V gene lookup returns CDR1 SNHLY and CDR2 FYNNEI. V was shortened by 8 bases and J by 7 bases, with 8 bases between the two germline ends. The CDR3 is 11 amino acids.

This clonotype was observed a few times. This chain joins TRBV6-4 and TRBJ2-2; 7 bases match TRBD2. V trimming: 6 bases; J trimming: 4 bases; junction bases outside the gene matches: 5. This CDR3 is built from 14 residues. Germline assignment: CDR1 MRHNA and CDR2 SNTAGT. The CDR3 sequence is CASSAGEATGELFF. DNA of the CDR3: TGTGCCAGCAGCGCGGGAGAGGCCACCGGGGAGCTGTTTTTT.

The chain employs TRBV12-3 or TRBV12-4 and TRBJ2-1; D is unclear. Trimming removed 10 bases from V and 6 bases from J, with 19 bases in between. The CDR3 spans 14 residues. The CDR3: CATRLRELPNEQFF. DNA for the CDR3: TGTGCCACCAGACTGCGCGAATTGCCCAATGAGCAGTTCTTC.

This clonotype was seen at least ten times. The V call is TRBV24-1, the J call TRBJ2-1, with TRBD1 as a possible D gene (6 bases). The CDR3 consists of 13 residues. The V gene's germline CDR1 is KGHDR and CDR2 SFDVKD. Trimming stripped 5 bases from V and 5 bases from J, with 9 bases between. The CDR3 nucleotides read TGTGCCACCAGTGGGGACATGAACAATGAGCAGTTCTTC. Protein: CATSGDMNNEQFF.

In its sample, this clonotype is medium-sized (0.01 to 0.1%). The chain recombines TRBV6-2 or TRBV6-3 with TRBJ2-1; 9 positions agree with TRBD1. Germline CDR1 and CDR2: MNHEY and SVGEGT. Trimming cost V 0 bases and J 6 bases; bases outside gene matches: 0. This CDR3 spans 14 amino acids. CDR3 bases: TGTGCCAGCAGTTACTCGACAGGGGGCAATGAGCAGTTCTTC. As protein: CASSYSTGGNEQFF.

In this sample, this clonotype turned up many times. The chain recombines TRBV9 with TRBJ1-5; TRBD1 agrees at 10 bases. V shed 2 bases and J 0 bases; nucleotides not matched to a gene: 5. The CDR3 has 17 residues. The germline V gene encodes CDR1 SGDLS and CDR2 YYNGEE. This CDR3 is CASSVSDRGYSNQPQHF. The CDR3 bases are TGTGCCAGCAGCGTCTCGGACAGGGGGTATAGCAATCAGCCCCAGCATTTT.

For this clonotype: Given a much more abundant clone one base away, this may be a read error. The chain links TRBV20-1 to TRBJ2-2; TRBD2 matches at 13 bases. The germline gives CDR1 DFQATT, CDR2 SNEGSKA (reference sequence). The CDR3 spans 14 residues. V lost 6 bases to trimming and J lost 7 bases; unmatched junction nucleotides: 5. CDR3 bases: TGCAGTGCCCCCTGGACTAGCGGGAGCGGGGAGCTGTTTTTT. It specifies CSAPWTSGSGELFF.

This clonotype occurred many times. The chain is built from TRBV7-9 and TRBJ2-1, with D hard to call. Germline loops: CDR1 SEHNR, CDR2 FQNEAQ (reference sequence). V lost 5 bases, J lost 10 bases, and 9 bases lay in between. The CDR3 is 11 residues long. The CDR3 bases are TGTGCCAGCAGCGCGGACCGGGAGCAGTTCTTC. Translation: CASSADREQFF.

The chain links TRBV13 to TRBJ2-1; the match to TRBD1 covers 8 bases. The CDR3 is 14 amino acids. The germline V gene encodes CDR1 PRHDT and CDR2 FYEKMQ (reference sequence). Unmatched junction bases numbered 4, after V lost 4 bases and J lost 5 bases. The CDR3 DNA reads TGTGCCAGCAGCTCGGGACAGGCGAACAATGAGCAGTTCTTC. It specifies CASSSGQANNEQFF.

The chain uses TRBV4-3 and TRBJ2-7; 9 bases map to TRBD2. The CDR3 totals 16 residues. Looked up from germline, CDR1 is LGHNA and CDR2 is YSLEER. Trimming removed 2 bases from V and 1 base from J; junction bases left unmatched: 6. The CDR3 reads CASSQSVAGESYEQYF. The CDR3 DNA is TGCGCCAGCAGCCAATCCGTAGCGGGGGAGTCCTACGAGCAGTACTTC.

This clonotype was counted ten times or more. V is TRBV6-1 and J is TRBJ2-6, with D perhaps matching TRBD2 (5 bases). In germline, CDR1 is MNHNS, CDR2 SASEGT. The CDR3 is 13 residues long. The V gene lost 2 bases and the J gene lost 8 bases, with 7 bases spanning the gap. Written as DNA, the CDR3 is TGTGCCAGCAGTGAATGGACTTCCAACGTCCTGACTTTC. Amino acid sequence: CASSEWTSNVLTF.

This clonotype was picked up many times. The J gene is TRBJ2-7, the V gene TRBV6-5; 14 nucleotides line up with TRBD2. The CDR3 has 17 amino acids. V trimming: 5 bases; J trimming: 6 bases; junction bases outside the gene matches: 12. Germline V gene sequence: CDR1 MNHEY, CDR2 SVGAGI. The DNA of the CDR3 is TGTGCCAGCAGTACAACCGGGACTAGCGGGAGTAAAGCCGAGCAGTACTTC. Encoded protein: CASSTTGTSGSKAEQYF.

This clonotype was recorded many times. This chain connects TRBV4-3 to TRBJ2-1, with a possible D match to TRBD1 (6 bases). Deletions cut 2 bases from V and 4 bases from J, with 15 bases between. This CDR3 has 16 residues. The germline V gene encodes CDR1 LGHNA and CDR2 YSLEER. The CDR3 DNA is TGCGCCAGCAGCCAAACAACAGGGTTCGGGTACAATGAGCAGTTCTTC. Its protein is CASSQTTGFGYNEQFF.

This clonotype has a count of ten or more. The chain employs TRBV6-2 or TRBV6-3 and TRBJ1-1; D perhaps matches TRBD1 (5 bases). V lost 7 bases to trimming and J lost 2 bases, with 20 bases between them. The V gene's germline CDR1 is MNHEY and CDR2 SVGEGT. This CDR3 is built from 16 residues. The CDR3 DNA follows: TGTGCCAGCATCGAAGGTTACGCGGGGGTCAACACTGAAGCTTTCTTT. Its protein is CASIEGYAGVNTEAFF.

At least ten counts were recorded for this clonotype. The V gene is TRBV24-1, the J gene TRBJ2-5; D gene uncertain. CDR3 size: 15 residues. Germline V gene sequence: CDR1 KGHDR, CDR2 SFDVKD. V dropped 10 bases and J dropped 5 bases, with 22 bases sitting between them. The CDR3 region has the DNA TGTGCCACTAAGGCCTCCCGAGGCGCCTCGGAGACCCAGTACTTC. Protein product: CATKASRGASETQYF.

This clonotype was recorded many times. The rearrangement uses TRBV3-1 and TRBJ2-2; D is undetermined. The CDR3 is made up of 12 amino acids. Germline CDR1 is LGHDT and CDR2 is YNNKEL (reference sequence). V was clipped by 2 bases and J by 6 bases, with 4 bases between them. DNA of the CDR3: TGTGCCAGCAGCCAATCCCCCGGGGAGCTGTTTTTT. It translates to CASSQSPGELFF.

This clonotype came up many times. The chain employs TRBV5-1 and TRBJ1-2; 7 nucleotides align to TRBD1. The CDR3 runs 15 residues. The trim removed 0 bases at V and 4 bases at J, leaving 6 bases unmatched. Germline V gene sequence: CDR1 SGHRS, CDR2 YFSETQ. In DNA form, the CDR3 reads TGCGCCAGCAGCTTGGGAGGAGGGGGCGCCTATGGCTACACCTTC. Encoded protein: CASSLGGGGAYGYTF.

This clonotype was picked up many times. V usage is TRBV6-5 and J usage is TRBJ2-1; perhaps D is TRBD1 or TRBD2 (5 bases each). The germline CDR1 and CDR2 sequences are MNHEY and SVGAGI. V gave up 6 bases and J gave up 10 bases, with 19 bases separating them. This CDR3 is 14 amino acids long. The CDR3: CASRKGILGTEQFF. The CDR3 DNA is TGTGCCAGCAGGAAGGGGATACTCGGGACCGAGCAGTTCTTC.

The chain joins TRBV2 to TRBJ2-7; D unresolved. The germline gives CDR1 SNHLY, CDR2 FYNNEI. Trimming pared 6 bases from V and 5 bases from J, leaving 11 bases between. There are 12 residues in the CDR3. CDR3 in DNA: TGTGCCAGCAGAGGGCTACCTCACGAGCAGTACTTC. It encodes CASRGLPHEQYF.

There are many counts of this clonotype. This CDR3 is CASSLGGQGAGGYTF. CDR3 DNA sequence: TGTGCCAGCAGCTTAGGGGGGCAGGGAGCAGGAGGCTACACCTTC. The chain is built from TRBV7-8 and TRBJ1-2; D is possibly TRBD1 (6 bases). V was shortened by 1 base and J by 8 bases, with 17 bases between the two germline ends. The CDR3 is 15 residues long. Germline CDR1 reads SGHVS; CDR2 reads FQNEAQ.

The sample holds many counts of this clonotype. CDR3 amino acids: CASSPQLADTQYF. CDR3 sequence (DNA): TGTGCCAGCAGCCCCCAATTGGCAGATACGCAGTATTTT. This rearrangement joins TRBV5-4 to TRBJ2-3; D is undetermined. V was pared by 4 bases and J by 4 bases, with 10 bases between. There are 13 residues in the CDR3. In germline, CDR1 is SGHNT, CDR2 YYREEE (reference sequence).

This clonotype has a count of ten or more. DNA of the CDR3: TGCAGCGCTGACAGGGGGCCGAACACTGAAGCTTTCTTT. Translated, it gives CSADRGPNTEAFF. The chain is built from TRBV29-1 and TRBJ1-1, with 10 positions matching TRBD1. V lost 7 bases and J lost 1; bases outside the gene matches: 3. The CDR3 has 13 amino acids. Germline CDR1 and CDR2: SQVTM and ANQGSEA.

Concerning this clonotype itself: A much larger clone differs by one base, so this may be a read error. V is TRBV20-1 and J is TRBJ2-1, with TRBD2 identical over 9 bases. V shed 0 bases, J shed 6 bases, and the junction held 6 bases outside the gene matches. Germline V gene lookup returns CDR1 DFQATT and CDR2 SNEGSKA (reference sequence). The CDR3 is 15 residues long. In DNA form, the CDR3 reads TGCAGTGCTAGAGATCCTGCGGGAGGGAGCAATGAGCAGTTCTTC. Translated, it gives CSARDPAGGSNEQFF.

The chain joins TRBV4-1 to TRBJ1-1; no firm D call. Germline assignment: CDR1 MGHRA and CDR2 YSYEKL. The CDR3 runs 13 residues. The ends were cut back, 0 bases at V and 1 base at J, with 3 bases in the middle. In nucleotides, the CDR3 is TGCGCCAGCAGCCAAGATTCGAACACTGAAGCTTTCTTT. This codes for CASSQDSNTEAFF.